The 9 T cell receptor beta chains below were found in one sample sequenced in a study of cytotoxic CD8 clonotypes in ibrutinib-treated CLL. The protocol was immunoSEQ multiplex PCR, while the TCRdb copy is restricted to in-frame clones and leaves out a portion. The table includes fewer than 100,000 clones, approximately 86% detected once. The sample was PBMCs, taken before ibrutinib treatment. The receptors were sampled from a human donor with chronic lymphocytic leukemia.

This chain connects TRBV10-1 to TRBJ2-2; 8 nucleotides match TRBD1. The CDR3 sequence is 17 residues long. The V gene's germline CDR1 is WNHNN and CDR2 SYGVQD (reference sequence). Trimming removed 6 bases from V and 3 bases from J; junction bases left unmatched: 12. In DNA form, the CDR3 reads TGCGCCAGCAGCGAATTCAGGGGGCCGGGGTACACCGGGGAGCTGTTTTTT. Protein: CASSEFRGPGYTGELFF.

The J gene is TRBJ2-1, the V gene TRBV7-3, with D uncertain. Germline-derived CDR1 and CDR2 are SGHTA and FQGTGA. V was cut by 4 bases and J by 9 bases, with 19 bases left in between. This CDR3 has 15 residues. The CDR3 DNA follows: TGTGCCAGCAGCTCACACACACAGAGGTCAGGTGAGCAGTTCTTC. Its protein is CASSSHTQRSGEQFF.

The rearrangement uses TRBV10-1 and TRBJ1-2; no firm D call. Germline CDR1 is WNHNN and CDR2 is SYGVQD (reference sequence). Trimming left V 6 bases short and J 9 bases short, with 23 bases between. The CDR3 consists of 15 residues. The CDR3 here is CASRVIPDGPMSYTF. The CDR3 coding sequence is TGCGCCAGCAGAGTAATTCCCGACGGGCCTATGAGCTACACCTTC.

This rearrangement joins TRBV19 to TRBJ1-1; maybe TRBD1 (6 bases). This CDR3 has 13 amino acids. Trimming pared 10 bases from V and 4 bases from J, leaving 16 bases between. The V gene's germline CDR1 is LNHDA and CDR2 SQIVND (reference sequence). The CDR3 DNA sequence: TGTGCCACCCGCCAACAGGGTCGCACTGAAGCTTTCTTT. Translating gives CATRQQGRTEAFF.

This chain uses TRBV19 with TRBJ2-3; D may be TRBD1 or TRBD2 (5 bases each). This CDR3 is 14 amino acids long. V lost 9 bases and J lost 2, with 15 bases in between. Germline V gene lookup returns CDR1 LNHDA and CDR2 SQIVND (reference sequence). Written as DNA, the CDR3 is TGTGCCAGGCCGGGACCAAAACACACAGATACGCAGTATTTT. This encodes CARPGPKHTDTQYF.

The V call is TRBV12-5, the J call TRBJ1-3; 8 bases agree with TRBD1. CDR3 length: 16 amino acids. V was pared by 4 bases and J by 3 bases, with 8 bases of the junction left unmatched. Germline V gives CDR1 LGHNT, CDR2 FRNRAP. CDR3 protein: CASGSPDRAGGNTIYF. The DNA of the CDR3 is TGTGCTAGTGGTTCCCCGGACAGGGCGGGTGGAAACACCATATATTTT. Supplemented by reference TRBV12-5 and TRBJ1-3, the full variable domain reads DARVTQTPRHKVTEMGQEVTMRCQPILGHNTVFWYRQTMMQGLELLAYFRNRAPLDDSGMPKDRFSAEMPDATLATLKIQPSEPRDSAVYFCASGSPDRAGGNTIYFGEGSWLTVV.

This sequence joins TRBV4-3 and TRBJ2-3; TRBD2 matches 7 bases. V shed 0 bases, J shed 4 bases, and the junction held 1 base outside the gene matches. Germline assignment: CDR1 LGHNA and CDR2 YSLEER. The CDR3 covers 14 residues. CDR3 bases: TGCGCCAGCAGCCAAGAGGGACTACCAGATACGCAGTATTTT. This gives the protein CASSQEGLPDTQYF.

This clone was recorded only once. The chain recombines TRBV15 with TRBJ2-3; perhaps TRBD2 as D (6 bases). Germline V gene data show CDR1 as LNHNV and CDR2 as YYDKDF (reference sequence). Trimming took off 0 bases at V and 2 bases at J, with 12 bases between the two ends. The CDR3 loop spans 16 amino acids. CDR3 protein: CATSREGRLNTDTQYF. Here the CDR3 DNA reads TGTGCCACCAGCAGAGAGGGGAGGCTTAACACAGATACGCAGTATTTT.

The chain uses TRBV5-6 and TRBJ2-3, with D hard to call. From germline, CDR1 is SGHDT and CDR2 YYEEEE. Trimming left V 4 bases short and J 2 bases short, with 11 bases between. The CDR3 spans 14 residues. The CDR3 region has the DNA TGTGCCAGCAGCGAGCGACTCCTCACAGATACGCAGTATTTT. This encodes CASSERLLTDTQYF. The whole variable domain, filled in from reference TRBV5-6 and TRBJ2-3, reads DAGVTQSPTHLIKTRGQQVTLRCSPKSGHDTVSWYQQALGQGPQFIFQYYEEEERQRGNFPDRFSGHQFPNYSSELNVNALLLGDSALYLCASSERLLTDTQYFGPGTRLTVL.